One sample yielded the 29 T cell receptor beta chains listed below, sequenced in a study of blood T cell repertoires in COVID-19 (dated by TCRdb to 2020 to 2021). Libraries were prepared through the immunoSEQ multiplex PCR assay. Imported from immuneACCESS, the table was reduced by TCRdb to in-frame sequences with V and J called. These copies leave out some clones; in studies compared against another copy, an unresolved V gene accounts for under half, and the cause of the remainder is not known. The sample table shows a few hundred thousand clones, and around 80% are seen once. The top ten hold 5% of the sample. The sample consisted of PBMCs or T cells enriched from blood (not recorded which). The receptors derive from a man aged 35 to 55 who had been exposed to COVID-19.

This chain connects TRBV7-9 to TRBJ2-7, with 9 positions matching TRBD1. CDR1 and CDR2 from the germline V gene are SEHNR and FQNEAQ (reference sequence). The CDR3 is made up of 15 amino acids. J was trimmed by 5 bases and V by 1 base; bases with no gene match: 6. The CDR3: CASSLGQGVMDEQYF. CDR3 nucleotide sequence: TGTGCCAGCAGCTTAGGACAGGGGGTTATGGACGAGCAGTACTTC.

This clone was seen only once. The CDR3 bases are TGTGCCAGCAGCTTAAATTCAGTGAACACTGAAGCTTTCTTT. Protein product: CASSLNSVNTEAFF. The chain joins TRBV7-3 to TRBJ1-1, with D uncertain. Germline assignment: CDR1 SGHTA and CDR2 FQGTGA. Trimming removed 1 base from V and 0 bases from J, with 6 bases in between. CDR3 length: 14 residues.

The genes are TRBV4-1 and TRBJ2-7; possible D gene TRBD1, 7 bases. Looked up from germline, CDR1 is MGHRA and CDR2 is YSYEKL. The CDR3 totals 17 residues. V was trimmed by 0 bases and J by 0 bases, leaving 15 bases between them. The CDR3 sequence is CASSQEDIQGGSYEQYF. CDR3 nucleotide sequence: TGCGCCAGCAGCCAAGAAGACATTCAGGGGGGCTCCTACGAGCAGTACTTC.

The rearrangement links TRBV10-2 to TRBJ1-3; D gene uncertain. CDR1 and CDR2 from the germline V gene are WSHSY and SAAADI. The length of the CDR3 is 13 residues. Trimming pared 8 bases from V and 2 bases from J, leaving 10 bases between. CDR3 nucleotides: TGCGCCAGCGGTATGAGGGCTGGAAACACCATATATTTT. This translates into CASGMRAGNTIYF.

V gene TRBV30 combines with J gene TRBJ1-2, with TRBD1 as a possible D gene (5 bases). The CDR3 spans 17 residues. CDR1 and CDR2 (germline): GTSNPN, SVGIG (reference sequence). Deletions cut 0 bases from V and 2 bases from J, with 19 bases between. CDR3 protein: CAWSVIPAGQINYGYTF. The CDR3 coding sequence is TGTGCCTGGAGTGTTATCCCAGCAGGGCAAATAAACTATGGCTACACCTTC.

This chain uses TRBV19 with TRBJ2-1; D is unresolved. V was cut by 7 bases and J by 6 bases, with 16 bases left in between. CDR3 length: 14 residues. Germline lookup yields CDR1 LNHDA and CDR2 SQIVND (reference sequence). CDR3 sequence reads: CASNRVGVGNEQFF. CDR3 DNA sequence: TGTGCCAGTAATCGGGTGGGTGTAGGCAATGAGCAGTTCTTC.

The chain uses TRBV2 and TRBJ1-2, with 12 nucleotides matching TRBD1. Germline CDR1 reads SNHLY; CDR2 reads FYNNEI. Losses at the gene ends were 4 bases for V and 3 bases for J; bases not matched to a gene: 9. This CDR3 has 17 amino acids. The chain's CDR3 is CASSVGQGAVGYYGYTF. The CDR3 DNA reads as TGTGCCAGCAGTGTGGGACAGGGGGCAGTGGGGTACTATGGCTACACCTTC.

The chain links TRBV10-1 to TRBJ2-7; D gene uncertain. The CDR3 sequence is 14 residues long. V lost 0 bases, J lost 0 bases, and 6 bases lay in between. CDR1 is WNHNN, CDR2 SYGVQD, per germline (reference sequence). The CDR3: CASSESGSSYEQYF. The CDR3 region has the DNA TGCGCCAGCAGTGAGTCTGGCAGCTCCTACGAGCAGTACTTC.

The chain employs TRBV21-1 and TRBJ2-2; the DNA was not compared with TRBD1, the D call given in the table. TRBV21-1 is noted as a pseudogene. This CDR3 is built from 21 residues. The DNA for the CDR3 is TGTGCCAGCAGCAAAAGGCAAAGGGGTGGTAGGGAAAAAACGAACACCGGGGAGCTGTTTTTT. Protein sequence: CASSKRQRGGREKTNTGELFF.

This clone was detected only once. The rearrangement links TRBV28 to TRBJ2-5; D is unclear. The CDR3 spans 13 residues. CDR1 and CDR2 from the germline V gene are MDHEN and SYDVKM. The germline V and J ends were trimmed by 7 bases and 4 bases, with 13 bases remaining between them. CDR3 amino acids: CASTNPLRETQYF. The CDR3, as DNA: TGTGCCAGCACTAACCCTTTGAGAGAGACCCAGTACTTC. The variable domain in full, completed from reference TRBV28 and TRBJ2-5, reads DVKVTQSSRYLVKRTGEKVFLECVQDMDHENMFWYRQDPGLGLRLIYFSYDVKMKEKGDIPEGYSVSREKKERFSLILESASTNQTSMYLCASTNPLRETQYFGPGTRLLVL.

The chain couples TRBV6-1 to TRBJ2-1; no definite D call. The CDR3 loop spans 12 amino acids. Trimming left V 2 bases short and J 9 bases short, with 8 bases between. CDR1 MNHNS and CDR2 SASEGT come from the germline V gene. CDR3 loop: CASSELRFEQFF. CDR3 nucleotides: TGTGCCAGCAGTGAACTGAGATTTGAGCAGTTCTTC.

The V gene is TRBV5-1, the J gene TRBJ2-5; unclear D gene. Trimming cost V 4 bases and J 5 bases, with 15 bases left between them. Germline V gives CDR1 SGHRS, CDR2 YFSETQ. CDR3 length: 14 residues. This chain's CDR3 is CASSTARRGETQYF. CDR3 sequence (DNA): TGCGCCAGCAGCACTGCGAGGCGAGGCGAGACCCAGTACTTC.

The rearrangement uses TRBV19 and TRBJ2-5, with D maybe TRBD1 (6 bases). Germline CDR1 reads LNHDA; CDR2 reads SQIVND (reference sequence). V was shortened by 5 bases and J by 2 bases, with 9 bases between the two germline ends. CDR3 length: 13 amino acids. CDR3 in amino acids: CASSPGQQETQYF. The DNA of the CDR3 is TGTGCCAGTAGTCCGGGACAACAAGAGACCCAGTACTTC.

This clone occurred many times. This chain joins TRBV19 and TRBJ2-3; 9 bases fit TRBD1. CDR3 length: 16 amino acids. V lost 6 bases and J lost 4; bases outside the gene matches: 11. CDR1 LNHDA and CDR2 SQIVND come from the germline V gene (reference sequence). CDR3 region: CASSRSGQGVSDTQYF. The CDR3, as DNA: TGTGCCAGTAGCAGGTCGGGACAGGGTGTATCAGATACGCAGTATTTT.

V and J are TRBV5-4 and TRBJ2-6, with D uncertain. CDR1 and CDR2 (germline): SGHNT, YYREEE (reference sequence). Trimming shortened V by 6 bases and J by 0 bases, and 7 bases separated the two germline ends. The CDR3 contains 14 residues. The CDR3 region has the DNA TGTGCCAGCATCCCGGGCTCTGGGGCCAACGTCCTGACTTTC. The encoded protein is CASIPGSGANVLTF.

The J gene is TRBJ2-7, the V gene TRBV6-6; 10 nucleotides match TRBD2. Trimming at V came to 5 bases and at J to 0 bases, leaving 7 bases not matched to a gene. The CDR3 length is 16 residues. CDR1 and CDR2 from the germline V gene are MNHNY and SVGAGI (reference sequence). Here the CDR3 reads CASSPPSGSNSYEQYF. In nucleotides, the CDR3 is TGTGCCAGCAGTCCACCTAGCGGGAGTAACTCCTACGAGCAGTACTTC.

The chain carries TRBV7-6 and TRBJ2-1; perhaps TRBD2 as D (6 bases). Germline V lookup: CDR1 SGHVS, CDR2 FNYEAQ. The CDR3 extends over 12 amino acids. The V end was cut by 8 bases, the J end by 2 bases, with 7 bases between. The CDR3 sequence: CASGRTYNEQFF. DNA for the CDR3: TGTGCCAGCGGGAGGACCTACAATGAGCAGTTCTTC.

V gene TRBV5-8 combines with J gene TRBJ1-1, with D unresolved. V lost 1 base and J 1 base, leaving 8 bases between the germline ends. The CDR3 is 14 residues long. Germline CDR1 and CDR2: SGHTS and YDEGEE. Written as DNA, the CDR3 is TGTGCCAGCAGCTTGCCGGGGTGGAACACTGAAGCTTTCTTT. Translation: CASSLPGWNTEAFF. Full variable domain (outside the CDR3, taken from reference TRBV5-8 and TRBJ1-1): EAGVTQSPTHLIKTRGQQATLRCSPISGHTSVYWYQQALGLGLQFLLWYDEGEERNRGNFPPRFSGRQFPNYSSELNVNALELEDSALYLCASSLPGWNTEAFFGQGTRLTVV.

V and J are TRBV5-4 and TRBJ2-1; possibly TRBD2 for D (5 bases). Germline V gene lookup returns CDR1 SGHNT and CDR2 YYREEE (reference sequence). This CDR3 spans 15 amino acids. Trimming removed 2 bases at V and 5 bases at J, with 14 bases between. CDR3 sequence reads: CASSFRRPPDNEQFF. The CDR3 DNA sequence: TGTGCCAGCAGCTTCCGGAGGCCCCCAGACAATGAGCAGTTCTTC. The whole variable domain, remainder taken from reference TRBV5-4 and TRBJ2-1, is ETGVTQSPTHLIKTRGQQVTLRCSSQSGHNTVSWYQQALGQGPQFIFQYYREEENGRGNFPPRFSGLQFPNYSSELNVNALELDDSALYLCASSFRRPPDNEQFFGPGTRLTVL.

This clone was observed a single time. The J gene is TRBJ2-5, the V gene TRBV2, with 9 bases fitting TRBD2. The CDR3 runs 14 residues. J gave up 5 bases and V 8 bases, and 9 bases lay outside the gene matches. CDR1 and CDR2 from the germline V gene are SNHLY and FYNNEI. The CDR3 nucleotides read TGTGCCAGCGAGGCGGGAGGGTCTGCGGAGACCCAGTACTTC. It yields the protein CASEAGGSAETQYF. Drawing the rest from reference TRBV2 and TRBJ2-5, the complete variable domain is EPEVTQTPSHQVTQMGQEVILRCVPISNHLYFYWYRQILGQKVEFLVSFYNNEISEKSEIFDDQFSVERPDGSNFTLKIRSTKLEDSAMYFCASEAGGSAETQYFGPGTRLLVL.

This clone was counted only a few times. The V gene is TRBV2, the J gene TRBJ1-1; D unclear. V lost 4 bases to trimming and J lost 5 bases, with 26 bases between them. The CDR3 is 18 amino acids. The germline CDR1 and CDR2 sequences are SNHLY and FYNNEI. CDR3 coding DNA: TGTGCCAGCAGTGTCTTGCACCCCCCACAAATACGCGGGACTGAAGCTTTCTTT. Residues: CASSVLHPPQIRGTEAFF.

The DNA of the CDR3 is TGTGCCAGCAGCGTAGGCGGCAGGACATACACAGATACGCAGTATTTT. Protein product: CASSVGGRTYTDTQYF. This chain uses TRBV9 with TRBJ2-3; D possibly corresponds to TRBD1 (5 bases). The V gene's germline CDR1 is SGDLS and CDR2 YYNGEE. The CDR3 has 16 amino acids. Trimming took off 0 bases at V and 2 bases at J, with 13 bases between the two ends.

The chain joins TRBV15 to TRBJ1-6; D not certain. Trimming took off 1 base at V and 7 bases at J, with 5 bases between the two ends. The germline CDR1 and CDR2 sequences are LNHNV and YYDKDF (reference sequence). The CDR3 is 13 residues long. The CDR3 reads CATSRAGNSPLHF. The CDR3 DNA reads as TGTGCCACCAGCAGAGCGGGGAATTCACCCCTCCACTTT. Supplemented by reference TRBV15 and TRBJ1-6, the full variable domain reads DAMVIQNPRYQVTQFGKPVTLSCSQTLNHNVMYWYQQKSSQAPKLLFHYYDKDFNNEADTPDNFQSRRPNTSFCFLDIRSPGLGDTAMYLCATSRAGNSPLHFGNGTRLTVT.

The CDR3 DNA is TGTGCCAGCAGTGAATGGGACAGGGTGGACACTGAAGCTTTCTTT. Amino acids: CASSEWDRVDTEAFF. This chain uses TRBV25-1 with TRBJ1-1; 9 bases are shared with TRBD1. CDR3 length: 15 residues. The ends lost 1 base at V and 3 bases at J; junction bases unmatched: 3. The germline CDR1 and CDR2 sequences are MGHDK and SYGVNS.

This clone was seen more than once but under ten times. The rearrangement joins TRBV4-1 to TRBJ2-7; no clear D. V was pared by 2 bases and J by 6 bases, with 11 bases between. The CDR3 covers 13 residues. CDR1 and CDR2 (germline): MGHRA, YSYEKL. The CDR3 bases are TGCGCCAGCAGCCAAAGCTCTCTAGGCGAGCAGTACTTC. This gives the protein CASSQSSLGEQYF.

The genes are TRBV7-9 and TRBJ1-2; D is ambiguous. From germline, CDR1 is SEHNR and CDR2 FQNEAQ (reference sequence). This CDR3 is 16 amino acids long. Deletions cut 1 base from V and 6 bases from J, with 18 bases between. The CDR3 loop is CASSLGIGEGYNGYTF. The DNA for the CDR3 is TGTGCCAGCAGCTTAGGCATCGGGGAAGGGTACAATGGCTACACCTTC.

This clone was recorded a few times. The genes are TRBV6-5 and TRBJ1-2; D remains unclear. Trimming took 6 bases from V and 4 from J, leaving 15 bases between them. Germline V CDR1 and CDR2: MNHEY, SVGAGI. The CDR3 has 14 residues. This CDR3 is CASRDESTGYGYTF. The DNA of the CDR3 is TGTGCCAGCAGGGATGAGAGTACGGGCTATGGCTACACCTTC.

V is TRBV7-9 and J is TRBJ2-1, with D hard to call. Trimming shortened V by 1 base and J by 0 bases, and 16 bases separated the two germline ends. CDR3 length: 18 amino acids. Germline V gene data show CDR1 as SEHNR and CDR2 as FQNEAQ (reference sequence). The DNA for the CDR3 is TGTGCCAGCAGCTTAGGCCGTGACTCCCGTAGCTCCTACAATGAGCAGTTCTTC. The encoded protein is CASSLGRDSRSSYNEQFF.

The chain links TRBV6-5 to TRBJ1-3; 9 nucleotides match TRBD1. J gave up 4 bases and V 0 bases, and 4 bases lay outside the gene matches. Germline CDR1 reads MNHEY; CDR2 reads SVGAGI. The CDR3 is made up of 16 amino acids. The CDR3 coding sequence is TGTGCCAGCAGTTACTCAGGGACAGGGTTCGGAAACACCATATATTTT. It encodes CASSYSGTGFGNTIYF.